This T cell receptor (beta chain) was recovered during a study of T cell repertoires in ileal Crohn's disease (dated 2019 in TCRdb). Study-level background: Median disease duration was around eight years, and 35% of patients were identified as active smokers at the time of surgery. Endoscopic postoperative recurrence was defined by a Rutgeerts score above i0. Surgery was performed for a complication in all patients, with stricturing disease in roughly 61% and penetrating disease in roughly 39%. Postoperative therapy was given to about half of the patients, with thiopurines administered to more than 10 patients and anti-TNF agents administered to more than 15 patients. The study sequenced 171 mucosal samples from around 60 patients, taken at several locations on the surgical specimen and at postoperative endoscopy. Running in parallel with the study was a multicentre cohort set up to find predictors of early endoscopic recurrence following ileocolonic resection. The TCR repertoire was analysed in about 55 patients with Crohn's disease drawn from a prospective multicentre cohort.

To be eligible, patients had to be adults with ileal or ileocolonic Crohn's disease and an indication for ileocolonic resection. Whole ileal mucosal biopsies were stored frozen at -80°C before DNA extraction. Genomic DNA was extracted from frozen whole biopsies using a TRizol-based method and was quantified with a NanoDrop 2000 spectrophotometer. For commercial TCRB immunosequencing, five hundred nanograms of biopsy DNA were submitted for each sample. CDR3 regions were amplified from genomic DNA by Adaptive Biotechnology using a two-step, amplification bias-controlled multiplex PCR. The first PCR used primers for every V and J gene segment; the second PCR added barcodes and Illumina adapters. An Illumina instrument was used to sequence the CDR3 libraries. The source study handled its data this way. The analysis drew on both the pipelines supplied by the vendor and custom analysis of the raw data in R/Bioconductor running R version 3.3.0. Clonality, which ranges from 0 to 1, was calculated as the inverse of the normalised Shannon entropy across all productive clones. High-frequency clones were defined as the share of the repertoire occupied by the top 100 clones, with only clones passing a 95% confidence test being retained. Overlap between samples was measured with the Morisita-Horn index, while repertoire diversity was measured with the Simpson index. TCRdb re-hosts the immuneACCESS table, in-frame sequences only. Its copies lack some clones; in the studies checked, an unresolved V gene accounts for under half of them, and the cause for the rest is not known. V and J calls and clone size follow that table, whereas D and trimming were derived from the DNA. Across this sample there are 7,000 to 8,500 clones, with roughly 79% seen only once. The ten largest clones capture 4.9% of the sample.

Trimming at the junction amounts to 5 bases on V and 5 bases on J, and the germline ends lie 13 bases apart. Spanning cysteine to phenylalanine, the CDR3 consists of 13 amino acids. Only the CDR3 DNA stays, 39 bases, in frame from base 1. For CDR1 and CDR2, the germline V gene (reference sequence) lists LNHDA and SQIVND. Results the study describes overall, beyond this receptor: Only a subgroup of patients, of unstated size, had mucosal CD4 and CD8 T cells sorted and sequenced. Endoscopic recurrence was found to be associated with higher high-frequency clone percentages at surgery, and recurrence was observed in all patients with clonality above 26.8% (18/57). More high-frequency clones were carried by sorted CD8 T cells than by CD4 T cells, suggesting that mucosal expansions were mainly CD8. A significantly higher proportion of clonal expansions was observed in active smokers at surgery than in non-smokers (about 25% vs 20%, p=0.02).

Comment on this clone: Its antigen target is currently unknown. Per-base quality was not reported, and no clone a single base away is much larger than it.

Recombination joined TRBV19 with TRBJ2-7, with a tentative D gene TRBD2 over 6 matching bases. Sequenced input: ileal tissue. This sequence originates from an adult with Crohn's disease. The CDR3 region reads CASSQGLPDEQYF. The nucleotides are TGTGCCAGTAGTCAGGGACTCCCCGACGAGCAGTACTTC.